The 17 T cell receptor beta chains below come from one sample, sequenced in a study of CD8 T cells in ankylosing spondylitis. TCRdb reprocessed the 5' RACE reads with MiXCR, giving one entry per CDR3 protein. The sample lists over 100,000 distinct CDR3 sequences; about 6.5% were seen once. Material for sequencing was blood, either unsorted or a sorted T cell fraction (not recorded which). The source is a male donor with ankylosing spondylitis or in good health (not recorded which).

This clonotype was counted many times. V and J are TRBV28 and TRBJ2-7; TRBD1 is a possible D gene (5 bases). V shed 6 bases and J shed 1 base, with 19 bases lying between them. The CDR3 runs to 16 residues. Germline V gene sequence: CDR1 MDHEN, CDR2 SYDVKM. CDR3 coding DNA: TGTGCCAGCAGACCCACCACCTTGGACACTTCCTACGAGCAGTACTTC. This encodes CASRPTTLDTSYEQYF. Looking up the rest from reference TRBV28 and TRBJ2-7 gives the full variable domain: DVKVTQSSRYLVKRTGEKVFLECVQDMDHENMFWYRQDPGLGLRLIYFSYDVKMKEKGDIPEGYSVSREKKERFSLILESASTNQTSMYLCASRPTTLDTSYEQYFGPGTRLTVT.

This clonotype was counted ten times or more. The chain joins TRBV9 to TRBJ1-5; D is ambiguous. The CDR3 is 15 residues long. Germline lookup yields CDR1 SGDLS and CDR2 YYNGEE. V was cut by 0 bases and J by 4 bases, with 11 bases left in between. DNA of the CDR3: TGTGCCAGCAGCGTAGACCTGGCCCCAAATCAGCCCCAGCATTTT. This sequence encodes CASSVDLAPNQPQHF.

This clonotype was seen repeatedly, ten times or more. This CDR3 reads CASRRAEGTEAFF. In nucleotides, the CDR3 is TGTGCCAGCAGAAGGGCGGAAGGGACTGAAGCTTTCTTT. The chain couples TRBV2 to TRBJ1-1; D remains unclear. Germline loops: CDR1 SNHLY, CDR2 FYNNEI. V lost 6 bases and J 5 bases, leaving 13 bases between the germline ends. The CDR3 contains 13 residues.

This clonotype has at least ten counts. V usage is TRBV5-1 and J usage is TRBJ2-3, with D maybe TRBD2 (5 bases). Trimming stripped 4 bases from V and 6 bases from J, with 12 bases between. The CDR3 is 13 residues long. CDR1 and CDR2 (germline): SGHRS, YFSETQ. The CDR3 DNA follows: TGCGCCAGCAGCCCGGGAATGGCGGATACGCAGTATTTT. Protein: CASSPGMADTQYF.

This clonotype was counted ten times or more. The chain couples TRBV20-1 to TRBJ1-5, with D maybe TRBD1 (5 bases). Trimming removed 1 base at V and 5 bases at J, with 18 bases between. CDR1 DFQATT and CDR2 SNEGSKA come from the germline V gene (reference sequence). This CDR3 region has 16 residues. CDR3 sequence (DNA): TGCAGTGCTAGAGTCGGGCTGCGGGACGGGGATCAGCCCCAGCATTTT. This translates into CSARVGLRDGDQPQHF.

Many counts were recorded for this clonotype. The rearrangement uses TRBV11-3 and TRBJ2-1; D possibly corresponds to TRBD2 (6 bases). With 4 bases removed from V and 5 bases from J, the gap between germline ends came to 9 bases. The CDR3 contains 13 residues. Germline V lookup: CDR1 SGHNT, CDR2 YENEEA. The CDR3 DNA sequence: TGTGCCAGCAGCTCTACTAGCAACAATGAGCAGTTCTTC. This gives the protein CASSSTSNNEQFF.

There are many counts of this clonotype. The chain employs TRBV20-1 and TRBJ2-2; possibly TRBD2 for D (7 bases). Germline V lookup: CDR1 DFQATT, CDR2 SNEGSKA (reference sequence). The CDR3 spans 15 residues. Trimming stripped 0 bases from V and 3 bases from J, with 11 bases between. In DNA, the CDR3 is TGCAGTGCTAGAGATGGGGGGGCGGACACCGGGGAGCTGTTTTTT. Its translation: CSARDGGADTGELFF.

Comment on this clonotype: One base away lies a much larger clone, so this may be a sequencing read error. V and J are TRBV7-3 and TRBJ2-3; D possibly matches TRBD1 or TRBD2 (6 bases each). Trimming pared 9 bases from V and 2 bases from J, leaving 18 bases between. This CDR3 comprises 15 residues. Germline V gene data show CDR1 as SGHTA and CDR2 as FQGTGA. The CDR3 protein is CASSRRGDLTDTQYF. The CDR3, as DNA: TGTGCCAGTTCTCGTAGGGGGGACCTCACAGATACGCAGTATTTT.

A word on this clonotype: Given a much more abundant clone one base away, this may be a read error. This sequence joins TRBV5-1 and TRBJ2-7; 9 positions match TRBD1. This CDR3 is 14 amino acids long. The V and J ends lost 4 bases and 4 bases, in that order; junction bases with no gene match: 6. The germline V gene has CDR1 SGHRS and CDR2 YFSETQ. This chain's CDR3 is CASSPGTGIYEQYF. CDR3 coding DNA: TGCGCCAGCAGCCCGGGGACAGGGATTTACGAGCAGTACTTC. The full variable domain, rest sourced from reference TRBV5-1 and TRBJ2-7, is KAGVTQTPRYLIKTRGQQVTLSCSPISGHRSVSWYQQTPGQGLQFLFEYFSETQRNKGNFPGRFSGRQFSNSRSEMNVSTLELGDSALYLCASSPGTGIYEQYFGPGTRLTVT.

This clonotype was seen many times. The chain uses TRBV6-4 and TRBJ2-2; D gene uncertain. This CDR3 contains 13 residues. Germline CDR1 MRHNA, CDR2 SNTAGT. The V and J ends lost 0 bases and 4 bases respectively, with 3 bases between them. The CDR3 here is CASSDSSTGELFF. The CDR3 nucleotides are TGTGCCAGCAGTGACTCTAGCACCGGGGAGCTGTTTTTT.

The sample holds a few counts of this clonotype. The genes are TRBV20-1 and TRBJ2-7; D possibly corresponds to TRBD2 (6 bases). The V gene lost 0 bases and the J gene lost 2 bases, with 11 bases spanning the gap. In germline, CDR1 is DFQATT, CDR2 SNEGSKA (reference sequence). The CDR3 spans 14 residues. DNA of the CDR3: TGCAGTGCTAGAGAAGGGACTGCGACCTACGAGCAGTACTTC. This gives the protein CSAREGTATYEQYF.

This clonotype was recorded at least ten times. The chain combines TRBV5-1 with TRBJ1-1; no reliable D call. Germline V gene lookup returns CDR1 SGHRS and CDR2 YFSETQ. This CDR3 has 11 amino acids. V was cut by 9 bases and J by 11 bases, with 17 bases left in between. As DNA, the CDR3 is TGCGCCACCGGGCCCTCCAAAGCGGCTTTCTTT. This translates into CATGPSKAAFF.

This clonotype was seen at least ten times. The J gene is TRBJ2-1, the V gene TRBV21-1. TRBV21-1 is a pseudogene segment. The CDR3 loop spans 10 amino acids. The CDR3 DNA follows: TGTGCCAGCAGCACTGGAGAGCAGTTCTTC. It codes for CASSTGEQFF.

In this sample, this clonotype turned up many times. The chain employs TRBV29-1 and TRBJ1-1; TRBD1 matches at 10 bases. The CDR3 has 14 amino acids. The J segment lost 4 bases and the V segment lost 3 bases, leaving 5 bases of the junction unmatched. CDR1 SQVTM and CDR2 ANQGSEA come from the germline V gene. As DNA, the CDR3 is TGCAGCGTTGAGGGACAGGGGTTGCGCACTGAAGCTTTCTTT. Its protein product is CSVEGQGLRTEAFF. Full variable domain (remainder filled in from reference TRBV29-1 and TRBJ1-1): SAVISQKPSRDICQRGTSLTIQCQVDSQVTMMFWYRQQPGQSLTLIATANQGSEATYESGFVIDKFPISRPNLTFSTLTVSNMSPEDSSIYLCSVEGQGLRTEAFFGQGTRLTVV.

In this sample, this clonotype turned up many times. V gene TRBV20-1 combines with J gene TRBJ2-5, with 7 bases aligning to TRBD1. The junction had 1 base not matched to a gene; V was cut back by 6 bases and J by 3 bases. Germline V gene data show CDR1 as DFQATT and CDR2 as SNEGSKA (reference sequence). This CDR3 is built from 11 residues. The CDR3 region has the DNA TGCAGTGCCGGGACAGAAGAGACCCAGTACTTC. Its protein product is CSAGTEETQYF.

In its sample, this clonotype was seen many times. CDR3 sequence (DNA): TGTGCCAGCAGCAAACAGGGAGGCCTCAATCAGCCCCAGCATTTT. It yields the protein CASSKQGGLNQPQHF. This chain joins TRBV12-3 or TRBV12-4 and TRBJ1-5; D is perhaps TRBD1 (6 bases). The CDR3 length is 15 residues. Trimming shortened V by 6 bases and J by 3 bases, and 15 bases separated the two germline ends.

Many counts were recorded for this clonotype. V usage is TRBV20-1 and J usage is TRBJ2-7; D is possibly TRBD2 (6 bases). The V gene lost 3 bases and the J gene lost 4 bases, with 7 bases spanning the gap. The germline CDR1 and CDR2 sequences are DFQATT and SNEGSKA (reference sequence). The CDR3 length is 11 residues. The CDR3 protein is CSARGTYEQYF. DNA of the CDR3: TGCAGTGCTAGGGGGACTTACGAGCAGTACTTC.